This TCR beta chain was sequenced in a study of T-cell memory formation after mild COVID-19. This clonotype appeared a few times. The ends lost 6 bases at V and 4 bases at J; junction bases unmatched: 8. The germline V gene has CDR1 SQVTM and CDR2 ANQGSEA. This CDR3 comprises 14 residues. MiXCR, applied by TCRdb to the 5' RACE reads, yields one record per CDR3 protein. The data show under 250,000 distinct CDR3 sequences, 7.5% to 10% seen once. The rearrangement links TRBV29-1 to TRBJ1-2; 10 bases agree with TRBD1. The clonotype was recovered from a man between 18 and 35 years old who had mild COVID-19 (a few samples of this study predate the infection). Cell type and time point are not known. The source material was PBMCs or a T cell subset sorted from them (not recorded which). CDR3 amino acids: CSVAGQGGIYGYTF. CDR3 nucleotide sequence: TGCAGCGTGGCTGGACAGGGGGGGATCTATGGCTACACCTTC.